The 24 T cell receptor beta chains listed next were all sequenced from one sample in a study of shared clonotypes between healthy human individuals. Here immunoSEQ multiplex PCR was the method, and the copy in TCRdb shows in-frame clones only, minus some. This table holds over 850,000 clones, about 80% found once. Specimen: memory CD4+ T cells from PBMCs. The subset is: CD45RA-negative fraction. These receptors originate from a man between 18 and 29 years old in good health. Some clones in this sample may be carry-over from other donors' samples.

This clone showed up just once. The chain combines TRBV2 with TRBJ2-1; TRBD2 matches at 9 bases. V shed 7 bases and J 4 bases; nucleotides not matched to a gene: 5. Germline V gives CDR1 SNHLY, CDR2 FYNNEI. CDR3 length: 14 amino acids. For the CDR3, the DNA is TGTGCCAGCACGCGGGAGGGCCGTTACAATGAGCAGTTCTTC. Its protein product is CASTREGRYNEQFF.

This chain links TRBV15 with TRBJ2-5; 9 positions agree with TRBD2. CDR1 and CDR2 (germline): LNHNV, YYDKDF (reference sequence). The CDR3 has 16 amino acids. V lost 3 bases to trimming and J lost 5 bases; unmatched junction nucleotides: 10. CDR3 sequence (DNA): TGTGCCACCAGCAGCGGGATAGCGGGAGACATGGAGACCCAGTACTTC. Its protein product is CATSSGIAGDMETQYF.

The chain combines TRBV5-6 with TRBJ2-1; maybe TRBD2 (6 bases). Germline V gives CDR1 SGHDT, CDR2 YYEEEE. The CDR3 extends over 14 amino acids. Trimming shortened V by 3 bases and J by 8 bases, and 15 bases separated the two germline ends. The CDR3 protein is CASSSPGGVDEQFF. CDR3 sequence (DNA): TGTGCCAGCAGCTCCCCGGGCGGGGTGGATGAGCAGTTCTTC.

This clone was observed a handful of times. The chain recombines TRBV18 with TRBJ1-1; tentatively, D is TRBD1 (5 bases). Trimming pared 3 bases from V and 5 bases from J, leaving 16 bases between. Germline CDR1 reads KGHSH; CDR2 reads LQKENI. This CDR3 region has 15 residues. The CDR3 here is CASSPRGVGSTEAFF. The CDR3 DNA is TGTGCCAGCTCACCCAGAGGGGTCGGGTCGACTGAAGCTTTCTTT.

This rearrangement joins TRBV30 to TRBJ1-5; D gene unclear. Germline V lookup: CDR1 GTSNPN, CDR2 SVGIG (reference sequence). The CDR3 has 14 amino acids. The germline V and J ends were trimmed by 0 bases and 4 bases, with 10 bases remaining between them. CDR3 residues: CAWSVLSTNQPQHF. Here the CDR3 DNA reads TGTGCCTGGAGTGTACTGTCCACTAATCAGCCCCAGCATTTT.

The CDR3 coding sequence is TGCGCCAGCAGCGCGGCACGGACAGGGAACACCGGGGAGCTGTTTTTT. It translates to CASSAARTGNTGELFF. The V and J genes are TRBV5-1 and TRBJ2-2; 7 positions match TRBD1. The J segment lost 1 base and the V segment lost 4 bases, leaving 7 bases of the junction unmatched. CDR1 SGHRS and CDR2 YFSETQ come from the germline V gene. The CDR3 length is 16 residues. Drawing the rest from reference TRBV5-1 and TRBJ2-2, the complete variable domain is KAGVTQTPRYLIKTRGQQVTLSCSPISGHRSVSWYQQTPGQGLQFLFEYFSETQRNKGNFPGRFSGRQFSNSRSEMNVSTLELGDSALYLCASSAARTGNTGELFFGEGSRLTVL.

The V and J genes are TRBV4-2 and TRBJ2-7, with D possibly called TRBD1 or TRBD2 (5 bases each). The germline V gene has CDR1 LGHNA and CDR2 YNFKEQ. The CDR3 covers 14 residues. Trimming removed 2 bases from V and 3 bases from J, with 11 bases in between. The CDR3 DNA follows: TGTGCCAGCAGCCAACCGGGACCCTTCTACGAGCAGTACTTC. As protein: CASSQPGPFYEQYF.

This chain links TRBV5-1 with TRBJ2-7, with D uncertain. The CDR3 sequence is 16 residues long. CDR1 is SGHRS and CDR2 is YFSETQ in the germline V gene. Trimming cost V 0 bases and J 2 bases, with 15 bases left between them. Here the CDR3 reads CASSLVMASSAYEQYF. In DNA, the CDR3 is TGCGCCAGCAGCTTGGTAATGGCCAGCTCTGCCTACGAGCAGTACTTC.

The genes are TRBV19 and TRBJ1-2, with D possibly TRBD1 on 5 matching bases. Germline CDR1 LNHDA, CDR2 SQIVND (reference sequence). Trimming removed 3 bases at V and 1 base at J, with 12 bases between. CDR3 length: 15 residues. Here the CDR3 reads CASSMNRGGNYGYTF. The CDR3, as DNA: TGTGCCAGTAGTATGAACCGGGGCGGTAACTATGGCTACACCTTC.

The count of this clone is one. V gene TRBV6-1 combines with J gene TRBJ1-4; a weak D match, TRBD1 (5 bases). Germline lookup yields CDR1 MNHNS and CDR2 SASEGT. With 7 bases removed from V and 4 bases from J, the gap between germline ends came to 13 bases. The CDR3 sequence is 14 residues long. CDR3 residues: CASKRDALNEKLFF. The CDR3 DNA is TGTGCCAGCAAGAGGGACGCCCTTAATGAAAAACTGTTTTTT.

The gene calls are TRBV7-8 and TRBJ2-7; TRBD1 is a possible D gene (5 bases). Germline V gene sequence: CDR1 SGHVS, CDR2 FQNEAQ. V dropped 5 bases and J dropped 4 bases, with 9 bases sitting between them. This CDR3 is 12 amino acids long. CDR3 residues: CASSRDRYEQYF. In DNA, the CDR3 is TGTGCCAGCAGCCGCGACAGATACGAGCAGTACTTC.

The J gene is TRBJ2-5, the V gene TRBV7-8; 12 positions match TRBD1. With 0 bases clipped from V and 11 bases from J, the junction kept 13 bases outside the gene matches. Germline CDR1 and CDR2: SGHVS and FQNEAQ. The CDR3 spans 17 residues. For the CDR3, the DNA is TGTGCCAGCAGCTTAGCTTCCTCCTGGGACAGGGGGCGTGGGCAGTACTTC. Its protein product is CASSLASSWDRGRGQYF.

The chain is built from TRBV6-1 and TRBJ2-4, with 9 positions matching TRBD1. The ends lost 4 bases at V and 0 bases at J; junction bases unmatched: 4. CDR3 length: 16 residues. CDR1 is MNHNS and CDR2 is SASEGT in the germline V gene. The CDR3 sequence is CASSGTGALAKNIQYF. CDR3 DNA sequence: TGTGCCAGCAGTGGGACAGGGGCTCTAGCCAAAAACATTCAGTACTTC.

In nucleotides, the CDR3 is TGTGCCAGCAGCCCTTGGACAGGGGGCAACTATGGCTACACCTTC. As protein: CASSPWTGGNYGYTF. V and J are TRBV5-4 and TRBJ1-2; 11 nucleotides align to TRBD1. The germline gives CDR1 SGHNT, CDR2 YYREEE (reference sequence). The CDR3 is 15 residues long. The J segment lost 2 bases and the V segment lost 4 bases, leaving 4 bases of the junction unmatched.

The rearrangement uses TRBV5-4 and TRBJ2-7; 13 nucleotides line up with TRBD2. The CDR3 consists of 16 residues. V dropped 4 bases and J dropped 5; count of bases not matched to a gene: 9. Germline V gene sequence: CDR1 SGHNT, CDR2 YYREEE (reference sequence). CDR3 DNA: TGTGCCAGCAGCAACGGGGGACTAGCGGGAATGAACGAGCAGTACTTC. Its translation: CASSNGGLAGMNEQYF.

V gene TRBV5-1 combines with J gene TRBJ2-2, with a tentative D call TRBD1 (6 bases). CDR1 and CDR2 from the germline V gene are SGHRS and YFSETQ. The CDR3 totals 12 residues. Trimming stripped 4 bases from V and 9 bases from J, with 10 bases between. CDR3 sequence reads: CASSGQGRELFF. The CDR3 coding sequence is TGCGCCAGCAGCGGGCAGGGGAGGGAGCTGTTTTTT.

The chain employs TRBV11-3 and TRBJ2-1, with TRBD1 matching over 10 bases. CDR1 and CDR2 from the germline V gene are SGHNT and YENEEA. The ends lost 5 bases at V and 8 bases at J; junction bases unmatched: 9. The CDR3 length is 15 residues. The DNA of the CDR3 is TGTGCCAGCAGCGCTCGGGACAGGGGTGGGCATGAGCAGTTCTTC. Amino acid sequence: CASSARDRGGHEQFF.

The V call is TRBV4-1, the J call TRBJ2-1, with 9 bases that match TRBD1. V shed 4 bases, J shed 7 bases, and the junction held 8 bases outside the gene matches. Germline values: CDR1 MGHRA, CDR2 YSYEKL. CDR3 length equals 15 residues. CDR3 sequence (DNA): TGCGCCAGCAGCCTCGGACAGGGGATGGGGAATGAGCAGTTCTTC. Translated, it gives CASSLGQGMGNEQFF.

The chain carries TRBV5-4 and TRBJ1-5; D is unresolved. The V end was cut by 0 bases, the J end by 5 bases, with 6 bases between. The CDR3 extends over 13 amino acids. Germline V gene lookup returns CDR1 SGHNT and CDR2 YYREEE (reference sequence). The CDR3 DNA follows: TGTGCCAGCAGCTTGGACAGATATCAGCCCCAGCATTTT. The encoded protein is CASSLDRYQPQHF. The variable domain in full, completed from reference TRBV5-4 and TRBJ1-5, reads ETGVTQSPTHLIKTRGQQVTLRCSSQSGHNTVSWYQQALGQGPQFIFQYYREEENGRGNFPPRFSGLQFPNYSSELNVNALELDDSALYLCASSLDRYQPQHFGDGTRLSIL.

This chain links TRBV4-3 with TRBJ1-2; TRBD1 is a possible D gene (6 bases). V was pared by 3 bases and J by 5 bases, with 10 bases between. The CDR3 sequence is 13 residues long. CDR1 LGHNA and CDR2 YSLEER come from the germline V gene. The CDR3 loop is CASSHGRGYGYTF. The CDR3 nucleotides are TGCGCCAGCAGCCATGGCAGGGGATATGGCTACACCTTC.

This rearrangement joins TRBV6-1 to TRBJ2-1; the D call may be TRBD1 or TRBD2 (5 bases each). Trimming cost V 6 bases and J 0 bases, with 12 bases left between them. CDR3 length: 15 amino acids. Germline CDR1 is MNHNS and CDR2 is SASEGT. CDR3 nucleotides: TGTGCCAGCAGAGCCGGGACGCCCTCCTACAATGAGCAGTTCTTC. Encoded protein: CASRAGTPSYNEQFF.

This chain connects TRBV11-2 to TRBJ2-1; the D gene could be TRBD1 or TRBD2 (5 bases each). The CDR3 runs to 15 residues. Trimming took off 4 bases at V and 3 bases at J, with 13 bases between the two ends. The germline V gene encodes CDR1 SGHAT and CDR2 FQNNGV. CDR3 protein: CASSWDGLNYNEQFF. The DNA of the CDR3 is TGTGCCAGCAGCTGGGACGGACTGAACTACAATGAGCAGTTCTTC.

The chain recombines TRBV15 with TRBJ2-3; TRBD2 matches 8 bases. J was trimmed by 6 bases and V by 1 base; bases with no gene match: 9. The CDR3 runs 16 residues. Germline assignment: CDR1 LNHNV and CDR2 YYDKDF (reference sequence). CDR3 sequence reads: CATSRVYSGSGDTQYF. CDR3 DNA: TGTGCCACCAGCAGAGTGTACAGCGGGAGCGGGGATACGCAGTATTTT.

The CDR3 protein is CASSLIVGARANEKLFF. Written as DNA, the CDR3 is TGTGCCAGCAGTTTAATCGTAGGGGCACGGGCTAATGAAAAACTGTTTTTT. The gene calls are TRBV28 and TRBJ1-4, with D perhaps TRBD1 (5 bases). The V gene lost 2 bases and the J gene lost 3 bases, with 16 bases spanning the gap. Per germline, CDR1 MDHEN and CDR2 SYDVKM. The length of the CDR3 is 17 residues.